This T cell receptor beta chain was recorded in a study of shared clonotypes between healthy human individuals (dated by TCRdb to the early 2020s). Background for the entire study: The cohort included three men and a couple of women between 18 and 49 years of age. For each donor, CD4 naive and CD4 memory were each run on three plates, CD8 naive on two plates, and CD8 memory on one plate. To estimate repertoire size and how much clonotypes are shared between individuals, the study performed deep sequencing of blood TCR repertoires from roughly five healthy adults. Different laboratories and diverse techniques were used to prepare libraries and sequence TCR repertoires, to increase sequencing depth and limit assay-specific biases. Between about 0.85 and 9.5 billion PBMCs per donor were obtained by leukapheresis.

The germline V gene sets CDR1 to WSHSY and CDR2 to SAAADI. The trim is 0 bases for V and 0 bases for J, with a gap of 9 bases between the germline ends. Inclusive of the bounding cysteine and phenylalanine, the CDR3 is 17 residues long. The only DNA kept is the CDR3, 51 bases in frame from the first base. Using the deep immunoSEQ assay, multiplex PCR amplified TCR CDR3 regions from genomic DNA. For each cell subset, the extracted genomic DNA was distributed evenly across all wells of several immunoSEQ 96-well plates, and each plate served as one replicate. For sorted subsets, approximately 210 ng of genomic DNA, equivalent to some 30,000 T cell genomes, went into each replicate PCR. The purified libraries were quantified using a Qubit 3.0 fluorometer, sized with a Bioanalyzer 2100, and then quantified again using the KAPA Library Quantification kit. Every immunoSEQ 96-well plate was sequenced on a separate single-read 150-cycle Illumina NextSeq 550 flow cell. On the study's bioinformatics: Because the immunoSEQ output included only junctional sequences and no quality scores, the filtering could not be the same as the filtering used for full-length reads. To assign V/J genes and CDR3, sequences were annotated using PyIR, a Python wrapper for IgBLAST v1.9, with IMGT germline references. Reads with weak V/J assignments (E-value above 1e-6), missing CDR3, stop codons, out-of-frame junctions, or ambiguous translated residues were removed. V3J clonotypes were defined by identical inferred V gene, J gene, and CDR3 amino acid sequence. Percentage overlap between repertoires was computed as shared unique clonotypes divided by the size of the smaller repertoire. Repertoire richness was assessed with RTK rarefaction, the Chao1 estimator, and Recon v2.1 estimates of unobserved clonotypes. Generation probabilities for all TCRbeta clonotypes obtained by the gDNA method from a handful of donors were computed using OLGA. TCRdb took over this immuneACCESS table, retaining in-frame rearrangements with V and J assigned. Such tables are incomplete; in checked studies, under half of the missing clones stem from an unresolved V gene, and the remainder is unexplained. V and J calls and clone size come straight from that table; D and trimming were deduced from the DNA. The sample has millions of clones on record, less than 95% of them singletons. The ten biggest clones cover 1% to 1.3% of the sample.

CD8 naive samples consisted of CD45RO-negative cells that were positively selected for CCR7, yielding a CD45RA+CCR7+ population without TemRA cells. The donors were healthy, HIV-negative adults who had no recently reported acute infections or vaccinations. All donors were Caucasian adults living in Nashville, Tennessee, USA. Blood was obtained by leukapheresis, after which PBMCs were separated by Ficoll-Histopaque density gradient centrifugation and cryopreserved in liquid nitrogen vapor phase. Analytical flow cytometry was used to check the purity and quantity of each magnetically sorted T cell population. Genomic DNA was isolated from every sorted fraction and measured by UV absorbance on a Nanodrop 2000c. Study-wide conclusions, independent of this receptor: Naive subsets generally had larger estimated clonotype richness than memory subsets did. Sampling was restricted to blood, and TCR repertoires in tissues likely differ from the TCR repertoires found in blood. Clonotypes shared by all four sorted-subset donors showed higher generation probabilities than non-shared clonotypes. The genetic and exposure-history diversity represented was limited by the small number of donors. About 5% of naive CD4, 3.5% of naive CD8, roughly 2.4% of memory CD4, and 0.4% of memory CD8 clonotypes were shared across a handful of donors. Pairwise subsampling led to the expectation that sequencing depth would affect the degree of clonotype sharing among donors. Rarefaction of sorted-subset datasets indicated incomplete sequencing despite the large sequencing depth.

As to this clone: The antigen it recognizes is unknown. The sample holds no much larger clone one base away, and base qualities are not on file.

The specimen sequenced was naive CD8+ T cells sorted from blood. In light of the paper, this sample's cell subset or site label describes: CD45RA+CCR7+. The sequence came from a man aged 18-30 years in good health. The rearrangement combines TRBV10-2 with TRBJ2-6, with no reliable assignment of the D segment. CDR3 reads: CASSESWVPSGANVLTF. The DNA sequence is given as TGCGCCAGCAGTGAGTCCTGGGTTCCCTCTGGGGCCAACGTCCTGACTTTC.